The next 3 T cell receptor beta chains were all read from a single sample in a study of blood T cell repertoires in COVID-19. The assay was immunoSEQ multiplex PCR, and TCRdb's table has in-frame clones only and misses some. Counted here are approximately 250,000 clones, 75% to 90% occurring once; the ten biggest clones make up 4.6%. The sequencing sample was made of peripheral blood. The receptors were gathered from a man aged 55 to 70 who had recovered from COVID-19.

This clone was observed a handful of times. The chain combines TRBV5-1 with TRBJ2-1; the D gene is possibly TRBD2 (6 bases). Trimming removed 10 bases at V and 5 bases at J, with 22 bases between. The CDR3 loop spans 15 amino acids. CDR1 is SGHRS and CDR2 is YFSETQ in the germline V gene. This CDR3 reads CASGLGGTEHNEQFF. In nucleotides, the CDR3 is TGCGCCTCCGGGCTTGGGGGGACGGAACACAATGAGCAGTTCTTC.

This clone was observed a few times. The chain has TRBV10-1 and TRBJ2-7, with no clear D. The CDR3 spans 12 residues. In germline, CDR1 is WNHNN, CDR2 SYGVQD (reference sequence). V dropped 0 bases and J dropped 6 bases, with 6 bases sitting between them. The CDR3 DNA reads TGCGCCAGCAGTGAGTCCAGGTTCGAGCAGTACTTC. It is translated as CASSESRFEQYF.

The chain uses TRBV6-5 and TRBJ1-5, with no clear D. The CDR3 totals 15 residues. Trimming stripped 7 bases from V and 4 bases from J, with 17 bases between. In germline, CDR1 is MNHEY, CDR2 SVGAGI. The CDR3 spells CASTPDPVANQPQHF. CDR3 in DNA: TGTGCCAGCACACCGGATCCCGTAGCAAATCAGCCCCAGCATTTT.